This T cell receptor (beta chain) came from a study of OX40 agonist ivuxolimab in advanced cancers. The germline gives CDR1 MNHNS, CDR2 SASEGT. V shed 10 bases and J shed 4 bases, with 16 bases lying between them. The CDR3 runs to 14 residues. This clone is deemed medium-sized (0.01 to 0.1%). As yet, its antigen is unknown. Regarding the study as a whole: Clonal expansion by week 6 occurred in CD4+ and CD8+ blood T cells (at 0.1 to 3.0 mg/kg). Relative to CD4+, CD8+ T cells held more expanded clones on average.

Only in-frame clones appear in the TCRdb table, and some are missing; sequencing was by immunoSEQ multiplex PCR. The sample holds about 34,000 clones; approximately 79% are singletons and the top ten take over 9.5%. This chain connects TRBV6-1 to TRBJ1-4; a weak D match, TRBD1 (5 bases). The clonotype originates from an adult with an advanced solid tumor such as melanoma, head and neck, liver or kidney cancer. The sample here was CD4+ or CD8+ T cells sorted from blood, taken in a trial of the OX40 agonist ivuxolimab. CDR3 protein: CATRLGTNNEKLFF. In DNA form, the CDR3 reads TGTGCCACCAGACTCGGGACCAATAATGAAAAACTGTTTTTT.